This TCR beta chain was found in a study of T cell repertoires in cytomegalovirus infection. This clonotype appeared a few times. Its antigen remains unknown. Trimming took off 5 bases at V and 4 bases at J, with 16 bases between the two ends. The CDR3 length is 15 residues. Germline V gives CDR1 SEHNR, CDR2 FQNEAQ (reference sequence). Via MiXCR, TCRdb re-called the reads, giving one row per CDR3 protein. The data hold hundreds of thousands of distinct CDR3 sequences, with about 20% observed a single time. Study-level results: Cumulative public TCR beta family frequency identified carriers of CMV plus the relevant HLA. CMV-specific TCR beta clonotypes restricted by HLA-C were the ones dominating the ex vivo response.

V and J are TRBV7-9 and TRBJ2-3, with a tentative D call TRBD1 (6 bases). The sample taken for sequencing was CD8+ T cells from PBMCs. This sequence originates from a human donor in good health (CMV status not recorded). Some clones in this sample may be carry-over from other donors' samples. DNA for the CDR3: TGTGCCAGCAGCCACCCCCAGGGGCGATCAGATACGCAGTATTTT. Translating gives CASSHPQGRSDTQYF.